The present TCR beta chain was sequenced within a study of CD8 T cells in ankylosing spondylitis (dated by TCRdb to 2017 to 2019). With respect to the entire study: To find TCR variants linked to disease, the study profiled T cell receptor beta repertoires in ankylosing spondylitis patients and healthy donors. Samples of peripheral blood were taken, and for ankylosing spondylitis patients, synovial fluid was collected as well. The whole study cohort included 95 to 130 healthy donors and 25 ankylosing spondylitis patients. What the authors observed across the whole study: Blood from ankylosing spondylitis patients appeared to be characterized by a TCR beta motif made up of under ten highly homologous amino acid variants. Some TCR beta motif variants had previously been reported in synovial fluid and blood of reactive arthritis patients, which suggested common disease-initiation mechanisms. The disease-linked clones were reported as significantly enriched in matched synovial fluid samples from ankylosing spondylitis patients. The disease-linked clones had a CD8+ phenotype and were found at relatively low frequencies in peripheral blood.

In its sample, this clonotype was seen a few times. Its target antigen remains unknown. Base quality data are lacking; no much larger clone is found one base away. Sequencer: Illumina HiSeq 2500. Quantitative 5'-RACE with molecular barcodes was the method used to prepare the TCR beta libraries. The authors' pipeline ran thus. Disease-linked TCR variants were identified with a new computational method built on a probabilistic model of VDJ rearrangement. The public reads were reanalyzed by TCRdb: fastp trimming at Q25, MiXCR alignment, in-frame beta chains only. Under each unique CDR3 protein, matching rows form one entry showing the most common genes and DNA. Clone size and V and J calls follow TCRdb, not the original study. Here the sample has 250,000 to 350,000 distinct CDR3 sequences; less than 10% occur a single time. The biggest ten clones account for roughly 15% of the sample. V has 5 bases trimmed and J has 7 bases trimmed; junction bases matching no gene number 23. CDR1 and CDR2, per the germline V gene (reference sequence), are DFQATT and SNEGSKA. The CDR3 starts with the cysteine, ends with the phenylalanine, and has 18 residues. Only CDR3 DNA is held: 54 bases, read in frame from base 1.

This sequence originates from a male donor with ankylosing spondylitis. The rearranged chain carries TRBV20-1 and TRBJ2-7; 10 middle bases align to TRBD2. The sequenced sample was blood, either unsorted or a sorted T cell fraction (not recorded which). DNA sequence: TGCAGTGCTGGGTGGGTAGCGGGAGGACTACCTCCGACTGGTGAGCAGTACTTC. Protein translation: CSAGWVAGGLPPTGEQYF.